This T cell receptor (beta chain) is from a study of T cell responses to AZD1222 COVID-19 vaccine (dated by TCRdb to the early 2020s). For context, the study as a whole: AZD1222 recipients given second doses at about 4 weeks or at about 12 weeks were pooled, since spike-specific TCR depth and breadth were not found to differ between the two schedules. TCR sequencing covered over 230 trial participants: 200 to 210 given two doses of AZD1222 and about 26 given two doses of MenACWY control vaccine. Trial participants were enrolled by age into 18-55, 56-69 and 70-plus year subgroups, with roughly 160, 29 and 62 TCR-sequenced participants respectively.

The paper as a whole reports these results and caveats: The 56-69-year group was small, and its depth increase did not reach significance, likely because of low power. CD4 TCRs associated with the vaccine covered the entire spike protein, and the dominant responses were in regions 160-218 and 743-854. Most participants were white British and females outnumbered males, and the authors suggested that clonal diversity may have been underestimated. Nearly half of unique spike-specific TCRs reportedly recognized epitopes outside regions mutated in the B.1.351 and B.1.1.7 variants. After two AZD1222 doses, spike-specific TCR breadth and depth were significantly higher than at day 0 and than in MenACWY recipients. No day 14 peak-response samples were available, so repertoires were characterized only after the peak T cell response. Only five to seven AZD1222 recipients were SARS-CoV-2 seropositive at baseline, limiting conclusions about previously exposed vaccinees.

The sample's time point label is to be understood as: baseline before first vaccination. Samples from vaccinated people were obtained from the UK trials COV001 and COV002, which included a single-blind randomized controlled phase 2/3 trial of AZD1222 (ChAdOx1 nCoV-19) in healthy adults. For TCRbeta chain sequencing, PBMC samples from trial participants were taken at day 0 and at day 28 after the second dose. The CDR3 regions of human TCRbeta chains were analyzed by immunosequencing. On the study's bioinformatics: TCRs in the repertoires were matched against a reference library of SARS-CoV-2-specific TCRs that had been generated with the MIRA antigen-specificity platform. Breadth was defined as the fraction of unique TCRs that were SARS-CoV-2-associated. Depth was defined as the fraction of total T cells that were SARS-CoV-2-associated. Using the MIRA data, every spike-specific TCR was mapped to the spike region that the TCR reacted to and assigned to either a CD4 or a CD8 class. Log10-transformed breadth and depth values were compared by one-way ANOVA with Sidak's multiple comparisons tests. Imported from immuneACCESS, the table was reduced by TCRdb to in-frame sequences with V and J called. These copies leave out some clones; in studies compared against another copy, an unresolved V gene accounts for under half, and the cause of the remainder is not known. V, J and clone size reflect that table, while D and trimming were determined from the DNA. The sample data list approximately 100,000 clones, and roughly nine tenths of these were observed just once. Roughly 7.5% of the sample goes to the ten largest clones.

Notes on this clone: Its antigen is unknown. Nothing much larger sits one base from this clone, and base qualities are not available.

From its cysteine to its phenylalanine, the CDR3 spans 13 amino acids. CDR3 DNA is the only sequence kept; it has 39 bases, read in frame from the first base. The germline V gene supplies CDR1 KGHSH and CDR2 LQKENI. V sheds 0 bases and J sheds 6 bases, leaving 9 bases between their ends. Here the sequenced sample was peripheral blood, taken on day 0 of AZD1222 vaccination. This TCR was recovered from an adult in good health. The receptor chain draws on TRBV18 and TRBJ2-7; the D segment cannot be called with confidence. The DNA is as follows: TGTGCCAGCTCACCACCGTTCAATTCCGAGCAGTACTTC. It translates to CASSPPFNSEQYF.